This is a list of T cell receptor beta chains from one sample in a study of blood T cell repertoires in COVID-19. Assay used: immunoSEQ multiplex PCR; TCRdb lists only in-frame clones, some missing. The table includes 200,000 to 250,000 clones, about 90% detected once. Sequenced sample: PBMCs or T cells enriched from blood (not recorded which). All receptors derive from a man aged 25-45 years who had been exposed to COVID-19. The CDR3 runs from the conserved cysteine through the conserved F or W. Fields, in order: clone size, J gene, D gene, V gene, CDR3 protein, CDR3 DNA. The D gene is left open where the match is weak. Clone size is given for some rows only: seen once, a few or many times, or a class if the clone is expanded.

size: NA
J: TRBJ2-2
D: NA
V: TRBV5-1
CDR3: CASSPDSHTGELFF
DNA: TGCGCCAGCAGCCCTGACTCTCACACCGGGGAGCTGTTTTTT

size: once
J: TRBJ1-6
D: NA
V: TRBV6-2/TRBV6-3
CDR3: CASSYGSSPLHF
DNA: TGTGCCAGCAGTTACGGGAGTTCACCCCTCCACTTT

size: NA
J: TRBJ2-3
D: TRBD2
V: TRBV6-5
CDR3: CASSPTGGGTDTQYF
DNA: TGTGCCAGCAGCCCGACGGGGGGAGGGACAGATACGCAGTATTTT

size: once
J: TRBJ2-7
D: NA
V: TRBV11-2
CDR3: CASSLLGGEQYF
DNA: TGTGCCAGCAGCTTGTTAGGAGGCGAGCAGTACTTC

size: NA
J: TRBJ2-3
D: TRBD2
V: TRBV7-6
CDR3: CASSLSAGGRTDTQYF
DNA: TGTGCCAGCAGCTTGTCAGCGGGGGGGAGGACAGATACGCAGTATTTT

size: NA
J: TRBJ1-4
D: NA
V: TRBV7-9
CDR3: CASKPTDLNEKLFF
DNA: TGTGCCAGCAAACCGACAGACCTTAATGAAAAACTGTTTTTT

size: NA
J: TRBJ2-7
D: NA
V: TRBV2
CDR3: CASSPLGGQYF
DNA: TGTGCCAGCAGTCCCCTGGGGGGGCAGTACTTC

size: NA
J: TRBJ2-1
D: TRBD2
V: TRBV9
CDR3: CASSGPSGSYNEQFF
DNA: TGTGCCAGCAGCGGGCCTAGCGGGAGCTACAATGAGCAGTTCTTC

size: NA
J: TRBJ2-2
D: TRBD2
V: TRBV5-1
CDR3: CASSRRGTSGGAANTGELFF
DNA: TGCGCCAGCAGCCGGAGAGGGACTAGCGGGGGGGCCGCAAACACCGGGGAGCTGTTTTTT

size: NA
J: TRBJ1-2
D: TRBD1
V: TRBV9
CDR3: CASSVVGGAGHGYTF
DNA: TGTGCCAGCAGCGTAGTAGGGGGCGCTGGCCATGGCTACACCTTC

size: NA
J: TRBJ2-7
D: TRBD2
V: TRBV7-2
CDR3: CASSYRPGTSGGHEQYF
DNA: TGTGCCAGCAGCTACCGACCTGGGACTAGCGGGGGCCACGAGCAGTACTTC

size: NA
J: TRBJ2-1
D: NA
V: TRBV2
CDR3: CASSEVITLGHGEAGSYNEQFF
DNA: TGTGCCAGCAGTGAAGTTATAACCTTGGGACATGGTGAGGCGGGTTCCTACAATGAGCAGTTCTTC

size: NA
J: TRBJ2-7
D: NA
V: TRBV6-5
CDR3: CASNSLTYEQYF
DNA: TGTGCCAGCAACAGCCTGACCTACGAGCAGTACTTC

size: NA
J: TRBJ2-2
D: TRBD1
V: TRBV5-4
CDR3: CASSLYLRGQTGELFF
DNA: TGTGCCAGCAGCTTATATCTCAGGGGGCAAACCGGGGAGCTGTTTTTT

size: NA
J: TRBJ2-1
D: NA
V: TRBV27
CDR3: CASSLSWARNNEQFF
DNA: TGTGCCAGCAGTTTATCCTGGGCCCGTAACAATGAGCAGTTCTTC

size: NA
J: TRBJ1-3
D: TRBD1
V: TRBV9
CDR3: CASSVLDRVAGNTIYF
DNA: TGTGCCAGCAGCGTCCTAGACAGGGTGGCTGGAAACACCATATATTTT

size: few
J: TRBJ1-4
D: NA
V: TRBV29-1
CDR3: CSVGDSAREKLFF
DNA: TGCAGCGTTGGGGACTCCGCGAGGGAAAAACTGTTTTTT

size: NA
J: TRBJ1-1
D: NA
V: TRBV3-1/TRBV3-2
CDR3: CASSQDLRGEAFF
DNA: TGTGCCAGCAGCCAAGATTTACGGGGTGAAGCTTTCTTT

size: once
J: TRBJ2-2
D: TRBD1
V: TRBV7-6
CDR3: CASSPRQGWAGELFF
DNA: TGTGCCAGCAGCCCTCGACAGGGATGGGCCGGGGAGCTGTTTTTT

size: NA
J: TRBJ2-5
D: NA
V: TRBV4-1
CDR3: CASSQAGVGTQYF
DNA: TGCGCCAGCAGCCAAGCCGGGGTCGGGACCCAGTACTTC

size: few
J: TRBJ1-1
D: NA
V: TRBV7-9
CDR3: CASSLTEGTEAFF
DNA: TGTGCCAGCAGCTTAACGGAGGGCACTGAAGCTTTCTTT

size: NA
J: TRBJ2-7
D: NA
V: TRBV7-9
CDR3: CASIKWNGPSYEQYF
DNA: TGTGCCAGCATCAAGTGGAATGGGCCGTCCTACGAGCAGTACTTC

size: NA
J: TRBJ1-5
D: TRBD1
V: TRBV30
CDR3: CAWTGGLNQPQHF
DNA: TGTGCCTGGACAGGGGGCCTAAATCAGCCCCAGCATTTT

size: NA
J: TRBJ2-6
D: NA
V: TRBV30
CDR3: CAWSVPGDGANVLTF
DNA: TGTGCCTGGAGTGTACCGGGGGATGGGGCCAACGTCCTGACTTTC

size: once
J: TRBJ2-6
D: TRBD1
V: TRBV9
CDR3: CASSARGSVPGANVLTF
DNA: TGTGCCAGCAGCGCCAGGGGGTCTGTACCAGGGGCCAACGTCCTGACTTTC

size: NA
J: TRBJ2-5
D: TRBD1
V: TRBV6-5
CDR3: CASSPRAGGGETQYF
DNA: TGTGCCAGCAGTCCCAGAGCAGGGGGCGGAGAGACCCAGTACTTC

size: once
J: TRBJ2-2
D: NA
V: TRBV6-4
CDR3: CASSGSSSGELFF
DNA: TGTGCCAGCAGTGGGTCTAGCAGCGGGGAGCTGTTTTTT